The rows below give T cell receptor beta chains drawn from one sample of a study of blood T cell repertoires in COVID-19. The repertoire was sequenced with immunoSEQ multiplex PCR; TCRdb's copy has only in-frame clones and lacks some. The repertoire holds about 300,000 clones, with 65% to 90% as singletons. Sequences were obtained from PBMCs or T cells enriched from blood (not recorded which). All receptors derive from a man aged 30-40 years who had recovered from COVID-19. Both conserved end residues are part of each CDR3. Each record gives: V gene, J gene, CDR3 protein.

V gene: TRBV2; J gene: TRBJ1-1; CDR3 protein: CASRFQGNGNTEAFF
V gene: TRBV25-1; J gene: TRBJ1-5; CDR3 protein: CASSGQRDSNQPQHF
V gene: TRBV27; J gene: TRBJ1-4; CDR3 protein: CASSSWDRGDEKLFF
V gene: TRBV27; J gene: TRBJ2-1; CDR3 protein: CASSPSSSYNEQFF
V gene: TRBV7-8; J gene: TRBJ1-5; CDR3 protein: CAAGGVGNQPQHF
V gene: TRBV5-1; J gene: TRBJ1-1; CDR3 protein: CASSLKQGGTEAFF
V gene: TRBV2; J gene: TRBJ2-1; CDR3 protein: CASSESGTRWNEQFF
V gene: TRBV19; J gene: TRBJ1-1; CDR3 protein: CASWPRGEVPGAFF
V gene: TRBV29-1; J gene: TRBJ1-1; CDR3 protein: CSVEDRTDYAFF
V gene: TRBV14; J gene: TRBJ2-6; CDR3 protein: CASSHLDRLGANVLTF
V gene: TRBV30; J gene: TRBJ2-1; CDR3 protein: CAWRPGLAGMDEQFF
V gene: TRBV24-1; J gene: TRBJ2-3; CDR3 protein: CATSEWTSGRGLGADTQYF
V gene: TRBV9; J gene: TRBJ2-3; CDR3 protein: CASSGKASGSPLDTQYF
V gene: TRBV28; J gene: TRBJ1-1; CDR3 protein: CASSLNSNGEAFF
V gene: TRBV24-1; J gene: TRBJ2-5; CDR3 protein: CATSDLRPSGQETQYF
V gene: TRBV24-1; J gene: TRBJ2-1; CDR3 protein: CATSDHLAGNSYNEQFF
V gene: TRBV19; J gene: TRBJ1-1; CDR3 protein: CASRIGQGPTEAFF
V gene: TRBV7-8; J gene: TRBJ1-2; CDR3 protein: CASSLSPYGYTF
V gene: TRBV11-3; J gene: TRBJ2-7; CDR3 protein: CASSFGGGTGASYEQYF
V gene: TRBV10-3; J gene: TRBJ1-1; CDR3 protein: CAISESGGGTEAFF
V gene: TRBV11-2; J gene: TRBJ1-2; CDR3 protein: CASSSPAGNYGYTF
V gene: TRBV18; J gene: TRBJ2-3; CDR3 protein: CASSPPVPLSTDTQYF
V gene: TRBV19; J gene: TRBJ2-4; CDR3 protein: CASSTTSALNIQYF
V gene: TRBV1; J gene: TRBJ2-2; CDR3 protein: CTSSSVGLAGCTGELFF
V gene: TRBV5-1; J gene: TRBJ1-1; CDR3 protein: CASSLNSNTEAFF
V gene: TRBV21-1; J gene: TRBJ1-1; CDR3 protein: CASSNHVPRGSSATEAFF
V gene: TRBV5-1; J gene: TRBJ2-5; CDR3 protein: CASSFNTKQETQYF
V gene: TRBV10-2; J gene: TRBJ2-3; CDR3 protein: CASSELAGATDTQYF
V gene: TRBV6-5; J gene: TRBJ2-1; CDR3 protein: CASKFSSGGYNEQFF
V gene: TRBV6-1; J gene: TRBJ2-4; CDR3 protein: CASSEDGQKKNIQYF
V gene: TRBV19; J gene: TRBJ2-3; CDR3 protein: CASSIGLADTQYF
V gene: TRBV7-9; J gene: TRBJ2-7; CDR3 protein: CASSLARTESYEQYF
V gene: TRBV19; J gene: TRBJ2-2; CDR3 protein: CASSLIRGNTGELFF
V gene: TRBV4-1; J gene: TRBJ2-2; CDR3 protein: CASSQVGGLAGLTGELFF
V gene: TRBV10-1; J gene: TRBJ1-2; CDR3 protein: CASSEGGNNYGYTF
V gene: TRBV15; J gene: TRBJ2-7; CDR3 protein: CATSESGRAPYEQYF
V gene: TRBV19; J gene: TRBJ1-5; CDR3 protein: CASSKQGASNQPQHF
V gene: TRBV10-1; J gene: TRBJ2-2; CDR3 protein: CASSPKSGELFF
V gene: TRBV5-1; J gene: TRBJ2-1; CDR3 protein: CASSLGTGGTYEQFF
V gene: TRBV10-1; J gene: TRBJ2-2; CDR3 protein: CASSEMGQGLAGELFF
V gene: TRBV15; J gene: TRBJ2-3; CDR3 protein: CATSPGSGRRADTQYF
V gene: TRBV5-1; J gene: TRBJ2-5; CDR3 protein: CASSHRDNRETQYF
V gene: TRBV4-1; J gene: TRBJ2-7; CDR3 protein: CASSQEGAYEQYF
V gene: TRBV3-1/TRBV3-2; J gene: TRBJ1-6; CDR3 protein: CASSHHGGGRNSPLHF
V gene: TRBV21-1; J gene: TRBJ1-5; CDR3 protein: CASLKGGDSNQPQHF
V gene: TRBV2; J gene: TRBJ1-4; CDR3 protein: CASSEETGYNEKLFF